Each of the 2 T cell receptor beta chains below was sequenced from the same sample in a study of blood T cell repertoires in COVID-19. Clones were sequenced by immunoSEQ multiplex PCR, and TCRdb holds only the in-frame ones, with some missing. The sample consists of roughly 250,000 clones, about 89% of them appearing once. Material for sequencing was peripheral blood. The receptors come from a woman aged 45 to 65 with acute or convalescent COVID-19.

This clone is a singleton in its sample. The CDR3 spells CAIDSTGQYNSPLHF. In DNA form, the CDR3 reads TGTGCCATAGACTCAACGGGACAGTATAATTCACCCCTCCACTTT. V gene TRBV24-1 combines with J gene TRBJ1-6, with 7 bases fitting TRBD1. Germline lookup yields CDR1 KGHDR and CDR2 SFDVKD. J gave up 4 bases and V 11 bases, and 10 bases lay outside the gene matches. The CDR3 contains 15 residues.

On this clone: The identical CDR3 is also encoded by other nucleotide sequences in the sample. The CDR3 DNA sequence: TGTGCCAGCTCACCAAGGGGAGAGACCCAGTACTTC. Translation: CASSPRGETQYF. This chain joins TRBV18 and TRBJ2-5, with a tentative D call TRBD1 (5 bases). Germline CDR1 is KGHSH and CDR2 is LQKENI. The CDR3 spans 12 residues. The V end lost 2 bases, the J end lost 4 bases, and 5 bases lay between the germline ends.